The 30 T cell receptor beta chains reported below all come from one sample, sequenced in a study of cytomegalovirus exposure and HLA in healthy donors. The study ran its PCR with 60 Vbeta and 13 Jbeta primers. Sequencing was performed with immunoSEQ multiplex PCR; in TCRdb, only in-frame clones are kept and a portion is missing. Among about 120,000 clones listed, roughly 70% were seen once. Specimen: PBMCs. These receptors were taken from a man in his late teens or twenties in good health and CMV-seropositive.

The rearrangement joins TRBV6-5 to TRBJ2-7, with TRBD1 as a possible D gene (5 bases). This CDR3 comprises 14 residues. Germline V gene data show CDR1 as MNHEY and CDR2 as SVGAGI. Trimming removed 0 bases at V and 6 bases at J, with 12 bases between. Here the CDR3 reads CASSYSRPGPEQYF. As DNA, the CDR3 is TGTGCCAGCAGTTACTCACGACCAGGGCCCGAGCAGTACTTC.

This chain links TRBV18 with TRBJ2-1; no clear D gene. The germline CDR1 and CDR2 sequences are KGHSH and LQKENI. The V gene lost 1 base and the J gene lost 10 bases, with 11 bases spanning the gap. The CDR3 length is 13 residues. The CDR3 DNA is TGTGCCAGCTCACCACGTAGAGAGTGGGAGCAGTTCTTC. Its protein is CASSPRREWEQFF.

The chain joins TRBV10-1 to TRBJ2-7; maybe TRBD1 (6 bases). V lost 6 bases to trimming and J lost 3 bases, with 15 bases between them. Germline CDR1 and CDR2: WNHNN and SYGVQD (reference sequence). This CDR3 is 14 amino acids long. The chain's CDR3 is CASRPPGQDYEQYV. CDR3 nucleotides: TGCGCCAGCAGACCTCCGGGACAAGACTACGAGCAGTACGTC.

CDR3 amino acids: CAWSVQINSPLHF. The CDR3 DNA sequence: TGTGCCTGGAGTGTACAGATTAATTCACCCCTCCACTTT. V and J are TRBV30 and TRBJ1-6; D call uncertain. Germline CDR1 is GTSNPN and CDR2 is SVGIG (reference sequence). The CDR3 contains 13 residues. Trimming took 0 bases from V and 6 from J, leaving 6 bases between them.

The chain recombines TRBV2 with TRBJ1-6, with D uncertain. The germline V gene has CDR1 SNHLY and CDR2 FYNNEI. V was trimmed by 2 bases and J by 2 bases, leaving 10 bases between them. The CDR3 spans 16 residues. DNA for the CDR3: TGTGCCAGCAGTGAACGTTACAGAACCTATAATTCACCCCTCCACTTT. It translates to CASSERYRTYNSPLHF.

The gene calls are TRBV9 and TRBJ1-2, with 9 bases fitting TRBD1. The CDR3 runs 16 residues. The ends lost 0 bases at V and 3 bases at J; junction bases unmatched: 6. Germline CDR1 SGDLS, CDR2 YYNGEE. CDR3 residues: CASSVGSGQGHYGYTF. As DNA, the CDR3 is TGTGCCAGCAGCGTAGGTTCCGGACAGGGGCACTATGGCTACACCTTC. Drawing the rest from reference TRBV9 and TRBJ1-2, the complete variable domain is DSGVTQTPKHLITATGQRVTLRCSPRSGDLSVYWYQQSLDQGLQFLIQYYNGEERAKGNILERFSAQQFPDLHSELNLSSLELGDSALYFCASSVGSGQGHYGYTFGSGTRLTVV.

This chain uses TRBV6-5 with TRBJ1-6; D not resolved. With 5 bases removed from V and 13 bases from J, the gap between germline ends came to 18 bases. Germline V CDR1 and CDR2: MNHEY, SVGAGI. The CDR3 sequence is 14 residues long. The CDR3 reads CASSPPGSSAPLHF. The CDR3 DNA reads TGTGCCAGCAGTCCCCCCGGGTCTTCCGCGCCCCTCCACTTT.

This chain links TRBV6-5 with TRBJ2-5; possible D gene TRBD1, 5 bases. The V and J ends lost 6 bases and 7 bases respectively, with 21 bases between them. Germline loops: CDR1 MNHEY, CDR2 SVGAGI. This CDR3 has 15 amino acids. CDR3: CASRMTRQLMMTQYF. The CDR3 bases are TGTGCCAGCAGAATGACCCGACAGCTCATGATGACCCAGTACTTC.

The rearrangement uses TRBV2 and TRBJ1-2; 7 bases agree with TRBD1. The ends lost 6 bases at V and 5 bases at J; junction bases unmatched: 3. The CDR3 length is 12 residues. Germline loops: CDR1 SNHLY, CDR2 FYNNEI. The CDR3 DNA sequence: TGTGCCAGCAGGGGACAGATGTATGGCTACACCTTC. It specifies CASRGQMYGYTF.

The chain employs TRBV5-1 and TRBJ1-2; D call uncertain. The germline V gene has CDR1 SGHRS and CDR2 YFSETQ. The CDR3 has 12 amino acids. Trimming shortened V by 1 base and J by 6 bases, and 7 bases separated the two germline ends. DNA for the CDR3: TGCGCCAGCAGCTTGTCCAGTCATGGCTACACCTTC. Its translation: CASSLSSHGYTF.

This clone was counted only a few times. Other DNA sequences within the sample encode an identical CDR3. The V and J genes are TRBV6-4 and TRBJ2-2, with D tentatively TRBD2 (6 bases). Germline V gene sequence: CDR1 MRHNA, CDR2 SNTAGT. Trimming cost V 3 bases and J 4 bases, with 9 bases left between them. The CDR3 runs 14 residues. The CDR3 DNA sequence: TGTGCCAGCAGTGATGGGGGAGGCACCGGGGAGCTGTTTTTT. Encoded protein: CASSDGGGTGELFF.

This clone has more than one count but fewer than ten. This rearrangement joins TRBV5-1 to TRBJ2-1; D may be TRBD1 (6 bases). There are 16 residues in the CDR3. V was cut by 4 bases and J by 2 bases, with 16 bases left in between. From germline, CDR1 is SGHRS and CDR2 YFSETQ. The chain's CDR3 is CASSGGRTDPYNEQFF. Here the CDR3 DNA reads TGCGCCAGCAGCGGGGGAAGGACAGACCCCTACAATGAGCAGTTCTTC.

The chain carries TRBV6-5 and TRBJ2-7; 9 bases align to TRBD1. The CDR3 extends over 15 amino acids. V lost 6 bases and J lost 1; bases outside the gene matches: 7. The germline V gene encodes CDR1 MNHEY and CDR2 SVGAGI. The DNA for the CDR3 is TGTGCCAGCAGCAGTCCCGGGACAGGGTCCTACGAGCAGTACTTC. Protein product: CASSSPGTGSYEQYF.

This clone was found a few times. The CDR3: CASSADRPSSGNTIYF. The CDR3 DNA reads TGTGCCAGCAGTGCCGACAGACCGAGCTCTGGAAACACCATATATTTT. This chain connects TRBV9 to TRBJ1-3, with D maybe TRBD1 (5 bases). This CDR3 contains 16 residues. The V end was cut by 5 bases, the J end by 0 bases, with 15 bases between. Germline V lookup: CDR1 SGDLS, CDR2 YYNGEE. The full variable domain, its missing parts supplied by reference TRBV9 and TRBJ1-3, is DSGVTQTPKHLITATGQRVTLRCSPRSGDLSVYWYQQSLDQGLQFLIQYYNGEERAKGNILERFSAQQFPDLHSELNLSSLELGDSALYFCASSADRPSSGNTIYFGEGSWLTVV.

The chain combines TRBV5-1 with TRBJ1-1; D might be TRBD1 (5 bases). Germline V gene sequence: CDR1 SGHRS, CDR2 YFSETQ. Trimming took off 4 bases at V and 0 bases at J, with 19 bases between the two ends. CDR3 size: 17 residues. CDR3 coding DNA: TGCGCCAGCAGCCAAAAGGCAGGGTCTGGGATGAACACTGAAGCTTTCTTT. This codes for CASSQKAGSGMNTEAFF.

This clone was seen only once. The chain couples TRBV2 to TRBJ1-4; D is undetermined. CDR3 length equals 13 residues. Germline lookup yields CDR1 SNHLY and CDR2 FYNNEI. Trimming took 4 bases from V and 6 from J, leaving 9 bases between them. CDR3 region: CASSARLDEKLFF. Written as DNA, the CDR3 is TGTGCCAGCAGTGCCCGATTAGATGAAAAACTGTTTTTT.

The gene calls are TRBV19 and TRBJ1-3, with D maybe TRBD1 (5 bases). This CDR3 comprises 14 residues. V was clipped by 5 bases and J by 0 bases, with 8 bases between them. Per germline, CDR1 LNHDA and CDR2 SQIVND (reference sequence). CDR3 sequence (DNA): TGTGCCAGTAGTCGGGGGGTCTCTGGAAACACCATATATTTT. Its translation: CASSRGVSGNTIYF.

This clone occurred once. The V gene is TRBV5-1, the J gene TRBJ2-1, with TRBD2 matching over 10 bases. V was clipped by 5 bases and J by 6 bases; unmatched bases: 5. This CDR3 is built from 14 residues. Germline V gene data show CDR1 as SGHRS and CDR2 as YFSETQ. CDR3 DNA: TGCGCCAGCAGGCTCCTAGCGGGGGCCAATGAGCAGTTCTTC. This translates into CASRLLAGANEQFF.

In this sample, this clone turned up a few times. In nucleotides, the CDR3 is TGTGCCAGCAGCTTCCCCACCAGCTCCTACAATGAGCAGTTCTTC. Amino acid sequence: CASSFPTSSYNEQFF. The V call is TRBV13, the J call TRBJ2-1, with no clear D. The V gene lost 3 bases and the J gene lost 0 bases, with 9 bases spanning the gap. The CDR3 covers 15 residues. CDR1 is PRHDT, CDR2 FYEKMQ, per germline (reference sequence).

Only a few counts were recorded for this clone. The gene calls are TRBV27 and TRBJ2-7; D perhaps matches TRBD2 (6 bases). Germline V gene sequence: CDR1 MNHEY, CDR2 SMNVEV (reference sequence). The V end was cut by 0 bases, the J end by 4 bases, with 13 bases between. The CDR3 loop spans 15 amino acids. This CDR3 is CASSLSRLGGYEQYF. In nucleotides, the CDR3 is TGTGCCAGCAGTTTATCGAGACTGGGGGGATACGAGCAGTACTTC.

This clone came up a few times. V usage is TRBV5-4 and J usage is TRBJ2-5, with a tentative D call TRBD2 (5 bases). The V gene lost 4 bases and the J gene lost 5 bases, with 21 bases spanning the gap. From germline, CDR1 is SGHNT and CDR2 YYREEE (reference sequence). This CDR3 has 16 amino acids. The CDR3 region has the DNA TGTGCCAGCAGCGCGAGGGTGGCTGGGCCCGTGGAGACCCAGTACTTC. Translation gives CASSARVAGPVETQYF.

This clone was counted between two and nine times. The chain has TRBV18 and TRBJ2-7; 7 nucleotides agree with TRBD1. The germline gives CDR1 KGHSH, CDR2 LQKENI. The V segment lost 3 bases and the J segment 4 bases; nucleotides outside the gene matches: 9. The CDR3 has 15 residues. The chain's CDR3 is CASSPRTGLIYEQYF. Here the CDR3 DNA reads TGTGCCAGCTCACCCCGGACAGGTCTCATTTACGAGCAGTACTTC.

CDR3 residues: CASRGTGGYNEQFF. DNA of the CDR3: TGCGCCAGCAGGGGGACAGGGGGCTACAATGAGCAGTTCTTC. The rearrangement uses TRBV5-1 and TRBJ2-1; 11 bases map to TRBD1. Germline trimming cut 5 bases from V and 3 bases from J; bases unmatched to any gene: 1. The CDR3 spans 14 residues. Germline CDR1 is SGHRS and CDR2 is YFSETQ. The full variable domain, with the rest looked up from reference TRBV5-1 and TRBJ2-1, is KAGVTQTPRYLIKTRGQQVTLSCSPISGHRSVSWYQQTPGQGLQFLFEYFSETQRNKGNFPGRFSGRQFSNSRSEMNVSTLELGDSALYLCASRGTGGYNEQFFGPGTRLTVL.

The chain links TRBV29-1 to TRBJ1-2, with a weak D call TRBD1 (6 bases). Germline CDR1 and CDR2: SQVTM and ANQGSEA. Trimming left V 6 bases short and J 5 bases short, with 13 bases between. The CDR3 length is 12 residues. In nucleotides, the CDR3 is TGCAGCGTCGACAGGAGCTCTTATGGCTACACCTTC. It codes for CSVDRSSYGYTF.

The J gene is TRBJ2-7, the V gene TRBV11-3; 7 bases line up with TRBD2. The CDR3 runs to 16 residues. In germline, CDR1 is SGHNT, CDR2 YENEEA. With V trimmed by 1 base and J by 6 bases, 12 bases remained unmatched. CDR3 loop: CASSLGPSTSKGEQYF. For the CDR3, the DNA is TGTGCCAGCAGCTTAGGACCGTCGACTAGCAAGGGCGAGCAGTACTTC.

This clone came up a few times. As DNA, the CDR3 is TGTGCCAGCAGTTTACGGGACAGGGGCAAGCAGTACTTC. This encodes CASSLRDRGKQYF. The chain joins TRBV28 to TRBJ2-7; 10 positions match TRBD1. Per the germline V gene, CDR1 is MDHEN and CDR2 is SYDVKM. The CDR3 is 13 residues long. After removal of 2 bases from V and 8 bases from J, the junction contained 3 bases not matched to a gene. Full variable domain (outside the CDR3, taken from reference TRBV28 and TRBJ2-7): DVKVTQSSRYLVKRTGEKVFLECVQDMDHENMFWYRQDPGLGLRLIYFSYDVKMKEKGDIPEGYSVSREKKERFSLILESASTNQTSMYLCASSLRDRGKQYFGPGTRLTVT.

V is TRBV28 and J is TRBJ2-3, with a possible D match to TRBD1 (6 bases). Germline V gene sequence: CDR1 MDHEN, CDR2 SYDVKM. The length of the CDR3 is 14 residues. The germline V and J ends were trimmed by 2 bases and 8 bases, with 14 bases remaining between them. In DNA, the CDR3 is TGTGCCAGCAGTTTAGTACAGGGAAGGGGTACGCAGTATTTT. This encodes CASSLVQGRGTQYF.

This clone was detected once. V is TRBV5-1 and J is TRBJ1-6, with 9 bases that match TRBD1. The CDR3 contains 14 residues. The V and J ends lost 4 bases and 9 bases, in that order; junction bases with no gene match: 5. CDR1 and CDR2 (germline): SGHRS, YFSETQ. The CDR3 protein is CASSLGQGSSPLHF. CDR3 bases: TGCGCCAGCAGCCTGGGACAGGGCAGTTCACCCCTCCACTTT.

This sequence joins TRBV10-3 and TRBJ1-1; D perhaps matches TRBD1 (5 bases). Germline CDR1 ENHRY, CDR2 SYGVKD. The CDR3 is 14 residues long. Trimming pared 7 bases from V and 3 bases from J, leaving 15 bases between. CDR3: CAIKTVGGDTEAFF. Here the CDR3 DNA reads TGTGCCATCAAGACAGTGGGGGGGGACACTGAAGCTTTCTTT.

The V and J genes are TRBV7-9 and TRBJ1-5, with TRBD1 as a possible D gene (6 bases). The germline V and J ends were trimmed by 9 bases and 4 bases, with 10 bases remaining between them. This CDR3 comprises 12 residues. The germline V gene has CDR1 SEHNR and CDR2 FQNEAQ (reference sequence). The CDR3 region has the DNA TGTGCCAGTAACAGGGAAAATCAGCCCCAGCATTTT. Translating it yields CASNRENQPQHF.